This is a list of T cell receptor beta chains from one sample in a study of T-cell reconstitution after alpha-beta-depleted transplantation in children. TCRdb analysed the PCR reads with MiXCR anew, one entry per CDR3 protein. The sample lists over 550,000 distinct CDR3 sequences, over 9.5% seen once, with around 4% in the top ten. The source material was PBMCs from the stem cell graft donor, sampled from the stem cell graft. Receptors were obtained from a human donor who donated a stem cell graft to a child with acute myeloid leukemia. Both conserved end residues are part of each CDR3. The D gene is left open where the match is weak. The size entry is marked missing in some rows and otherwise reads once, few, many or a size class.

D	J	size	V	CDR3	DNA
.	TRBJ2-3	few	TRBV9	CASSVEGFTDTQYF	TGTGCCAGCAGCGTAGAAGGTTTCACAGATACGCAGTATTTT
TRBD2	TRBJ2-1	many	TRBV29-1	CSVESTSGRVGEQFF	TGCAGCGTTGAGTCAACTAGCGGGAGGGTCGGTGAGCAGTTCTTC
TRBD2	TRBJ2-5	few	TRBV6-5	CASSYPSGTETQYF	TGTGCCAGCAGTTACCCTAGCGGGACGGAGACCCAGTACTTC
.	TRBJ2-1	many	TRBV6-1	CASTRDSSIWPYNEQFF	TGTGCCAGCACGCGGGACTCCTCCATTTGGCCCTACAATGAGCAGTTCTTC
.	TRBJ2-5	few	TRBV15	CATQSSGFLQETQYF	TGTGCCACCCAGTCAAGCGGGTTCCTTCAAGAGACCCAGTACTTC
TRBD2	TRBJ2-3	many	TRBV13	CASSPGTSGPDTQYF	TGTGCCAGCAGCCCCGGGACTAGCGGTCCAGATACGCAGTATTTT
.	TRBJ2-7	.	TRBV27	CASSLKGRAHEQYF	TGTGCCAGCAGTTTAAAGGGCAGGGCCCACGAGCAGTACTTC
.	TRBJ2-1	many	TRBV11-2	CASSLVRLLSYNEQFF	TGTGCCAGCAGCTTAGTGAGGCTGCTATCCTACAATGAGCAGTTCTTC
TRBD2	TRBJ2-5	few	TRBV6-5	CASSYSSAGGFRETQYF	TGTGCCAGCAGTTACTCCTCAGCGGGAGGCTTTAGGGAGACCCAGTACTTC
.	TRBJ2-1	few	TRBV7-2	CASSFPGTQREQFF	TGTGCCAGCAGCTTTCCAGGGACCCAGCGGGAGCAGTTCTTC
TRBD1	TRBJ2-6	.	TRBV10-3	CAIRGTEPSGANVLTF	TGTGCCATCAGGGGGACAGAACCGTCTGGGGCCAACGTCCTGACTTTC
.	TRBJ1-6	few	TRBV12-3/TRBV12-4	CASSPRVGNSPLHF	TGTGCCAGCAGTCCAAGGGTAGGGAATTCACCCCTCCACTTT
.	TRBJ2-7	many	TRBV5-6	CASSPDRRPYEQYF	TGTGCCAGCAGCCCAGACAGGAGACCCTACGAGCAGTACTTC
TRBD2	TRBJ2-3	few	TRBV4-2	CASSQGGGGETDTQYF	TGTGCCAGCAGCCAAGGGGGCGGGGGAGAGACAGATACGCAGTATTTT
TRBD2	TRBJ2-1	many	TRBV28	CASSLSASGNYNEQFF	TGTGCCAGCAGTTTATCGGCTAGCGGGAACTACAATGAGCAGTTCTTC
.	TRBJ2-7	.	TRBV18	CASSPLAPRKIYEQYF	TGTGCCAGCTCACCTCTCGCTCCCAGGAAAATCTACGAGCAGTACTTC
.	TRBJ2-5	.	TRBV24-1	CATSDFPDLETQYF	TGTGCCACCAGTGATTTCCCGGATTTGGAGACCCAGTACTTC
.	TRBJ2-7	.	TRBV28	CASSVPDDYEQYF	TGTGCCAGCAGTGTTCCGGACGACTACGAGCAGTACTTC
TRBD2	TRBJ2-3	few	TRBV15	CATRDGGGSTDTQYF	TGTGCCACCAGAGACGGCGGGGGTAGCACAGATACGCAGTATTTT
TRBD1	TRBJ2-1	many	TRBV18	CASSPEGQGIGQFF	TGTGCCAGCTCACCAGAGGGACAGGGTATCGGGCAGTTCTTC
TRBD2	TRBJ2-1	few	TRBV10-3	CAISNQRELHNEQFF	TGTGCCATCAGTAACCAGCGGGAGCTACACAATGAGCAGTTCTTC
TRBD2	TRBJ2-1	few	TRBV7-3	CASSLTGTSGTQGQFF	TGTGCCAGCAGCTTAACCGGGACTAGCGGAACTCAGGGGCAGTTCTTC
TRBD1	TRBJ2-1	many	TRBV9	CASSVDLEDRARNEQFF	TGTGCCAGCAGCGTAGATCTGGAGGACAGGGCCCGCAATGAGCAGTTCTTC
.	TRBJ1-2	few	TRBV18	CASSPGDGANYGYTF	TGTGCCAGCTCACCGGGGGACGGGGCTAACTATGGCTACACCTTC
.	TRBJ1-1	.	TRBV4-3	CASSQTLNTEAFF	TGCGCCAGCAGCCAAACACTGAACACTGAAGCTTTCTTT
TRBD2	TRBJ2-1	.	TRBV7-9	CASRTEREGGEQFF	TGTGCCAGCAGAACGGAGCGGGAGGGGGGTGAGCAGTTCTTC
.	TRBJ1-5	many	TRBV5-8	CASSLITGKTQHF	TGTGCCAGCAGCTTGATCACAGGGAAGACCCAGCATTTT
.	TRBJ2-3	many	TRBV7-6	CASSLVGEGATDTQYF	TGTGCCAGCAGCTTGGTGGGGGAGGGGGCAACAGATACGCAGTATTTT
.	TRBJ2-7	.	TRBV28	CASSLTAREQYF	TGTGCCAGCAGTTTAACGGCGCGCGAGCAGTACTTC
TRBD2	TRBJ2-6	few	TRBV7-3	CASSLGTTGANVLTF	TGTGCCAGCAGCCTGGGGACTACTGGGGCCAACGTCCTGACTTTC
TRBD2	TRBJ2-1	few	TRBV20-1	CSAPSGRASNEQFF	TGCAGTGCTCCCAGCGGGAGGGCCAGCAATGAGCAGTTCTTC
.	TRBJ2-7	many	TRBV9	CASSVDQGPYEQYF	TGTGCCAGCAGCGTAGATCAAGGTCCCTACGAGCAGTACTTC
.	TRBJ2-4	many	TRBV28	CASSSPQQGWRRRVAKNIQYF	TGTGCCAGCAGTTCCCCCCAACAGGGTTGGAGGCGGAGGGTAGCCAAAAACATTCAGTACTTC
.	TRBJ2-3	.	TRBV20-1	CGPWSGYTDTQYF	TGCGGTCCCTGGTCGGGCTACACAGATACGCAGTATTTT
TRBD2	TRBJ2-1	.	TRBV3-1	CASSQHGAGAYNEQFF	TGTGCCAGCAGCCAACACGGGGCGGGAGCCTACAATGAGCAGTTCTTC
.	TRBJ2-7	many	TRBV29-1	CSVRSAYEQYF	TGCAGCGTTAGGTCTGCCTACGAGCAGTACTTC
.	TRBJ2-5	few	TRBV20-1	CSASRVLGSETQYF	TGCAGTGCTTCCCGGGTCCTAGGGTCGGAGACCCAGTACTTC
TRBD2	TRBJ2-1	many	TRBV7-2	CASSFTGLETEQFF	TGTGCCAGCAGCTTTACGGGACTAGAGACTGAGCAGTTCTTC
TRBD1	TRBJ1-1	few	TRBV20-1	CSARPRDRGRDTEAFF	TGCAGTGCTAGACCCCGGGACAGGGGAAGAGATACTGAAGCTTTCTTT
.	TRBJ1-4	.	TRBV25-1	CASSGPYRSGGHEKLFF	TGTGCCAGCAGTGGCCCCTACCGGTCTGGGGGTCATGAAAAACTGTTTTTT
.	TRBJ2-6	many	TRBV12-3/TRBV12-4	CASSSWGDLSSGANVLTF	TGTGCCAGCAGTTCCTGGGGAGATTTGAGCTCTGGGGCCAACGTCCTGACTTTC
TRBD1	TRBJ1-2	few	TRBV2	CASSAQGTINYGYTF	TGTGCCAGCAGTGCACAGGGGACGATTAACTATGGCTACACCTTC
.	TRBJ2-1	few	TRBV3-1	CASSTGGGYNEQFF	TGTGCCAGCAGTACAGGGGGGGGTTACAATGAGCAGTTCTTC
TRBD1	TRBJ1-1	many	TRBV20-1	CRGQGATEAFF	TGCAGGGGACAGGGGGCGACTGAAGCTTTCTTT